The 10 T cell receptor beta chains below all came from one sample that was sequenced in a study of blood T cell repertoires in COVID-19. The repertoire was sequenced with immunoSEQ multiplex PCR; TCRdb's copy has only in-frame clones and lacks some. The sample includes approximately 190,000 clones, more than 70% of them seen just once. Material: peripheral blood. The receptor set was obtained from a woman between 40 and 50 years old who had recovered from COVID-19.

This chain uses TRBV30 with TRBJ2-3, with 7 positions matching TRBD1. Germline V gives CDR1 GTSNPN, CDR2 SVGIG (reference sequence). After removal of 3 bases from V and 8 bases from J, the junction contained 11 bases not matched to a gene. This CDR3 comprises 14 residues. The CDR3 DNA reads as TGTGCCTGGAGGAGACAGGGTGCCGTTGGTACGCAGTATTTT. Protein product: CAWRRQGAVGTQYF.

This chain connects TRBV29-1 to TRBJ1-1, with TRBD1 as a possible D gene (5 bases). The CDR3 sequence is 13 residues long. Trimming pared 5 bases from V and 0 bases from J, leaving 10 bases between. The V gene's germline CDR1 is SQVTM and CDR2 ANQGSEA. Here the CDR3 reads CSVRRGLNTEAFF. CDR3 nucleotides: TGCAGCGTTAGGAGGGGCCTGAACACTGAAGCTTTCTTT.

The rearrangement links TRBV4-1 to TRBJ2-3, with 9 bases that match TRBD2. The CDR3 sequence is 16 residues long. The J segment lost 4 bases and the V segment lost 4 bases, leaving 9 bases of the junction unmatched. In germline, CDR1 is MGHRA, CDR2 YSYEKL. The DNA for the CDR3 is TGCGCCAGCAGCCCCCTGGAGCGGGAGGAATCAGATACGCAGTATTTT. Encoded protein: CASSPLEREESDTQYF.

This clone appeared once. V and J are TRBV30 and TRBJ2-1; a possible D gene is TRBD2 (5 bases). Trimming took off 4 bases at V and 1 base at J, with 11 bases between the two ends. The germline gives CDR1 GTSNPN, CDR2 SVGIG (reference sequence). This CDR3 is built from 14 residues. This chain's CDR3 is CAWTKGLSYNEQFF. DNA of the CDR3: TGTGCCTGGACGAAAGGACTGTCCTACAATGAGCAGTTCTTC.

This clone was counted a single time. The chain employs TRBV6-1 and TRBJ2-7, with 8 bases fitting TRBD2. Germline trimming cut 2 bases from V and 0 bases from J; bases unmatched to any gene: 15. This CDR3 contains 19 residues. Germline V lookup: CDR1 MNHNS, CDR2 SASEGT. The CDR3 spells CASSEMSRGRTSNSYEQYF. For the CDR3, the DNA is TGTGCCAGCAGTGAAATGAGTCGCGGGAGGACCTCAAACTCCTACGAGCAGTACTTC.

The count of this clone is one. The V call is TRBV28, the J call TRBJ2-1; 14 nucleotides agree with TRBD2. The junction had 7 bases not matched to a gene; V was cut back by 5 bases and J by 4 bases. This CDR3 contains 17 residues. CDR1 is MDHEN, CDR2 SYDVKM, per germline. CDR3 residues: CASSTWTSGRQYNEQFF. For the CDR3, the DNA is TGTGCCAGCAGTACCTGGACTAGCGGGAGGCAATACAATGAGCAGTTCTTC.

The genes are TRBV7-3 and TRBJ2-7, with D uncertain. Germline V gives CDR1 SGHTA, CDR2 FQGTGA. V shed 5 bases and J shed 3 bases, with 11 bases lying between them. The CDR3 sequence is 13 residues long. CDR3: CASSETPSYEQYF. CDR3 sequence (DNA): TGTGCCAGCAGCGAAACGCCCAGCTACGAGCAGTACTTC.

This sequence joins TRBV29-1 and TRBJ1-2; D perhaps matches TRBD1 (6 bases). Per germline, CDR1 SQVTM and CDR2 ANQGSEA. Between the trimmed V and J ends, which lost 0 bases and 5 bases, there was a span of 13 bases. This CDR3 comprises 14 residues. The CDR3 sequence is CSVEDWGGTYGYTF. The DNA for the CDR3 is TGCAGCGTTGAAGATTGGGGGGGGACATATGGCTACACCTTC.

CDR3 residues: CASSPAGGNTGELFF. CDR3 in DNA: TGTGCCAGCAGCCCGGCGGGGGGGAACACCGGGGAGCTGTTTTTT. This rearrangement joins TRBV4-2 to TRBJ2-2, with 8 positions matching TRBD2. Trimming removed 4 bases from V and 1 base from J; junction bases left unmatched: 2. The CDR3 loop spans 15 amino acids. In germline, CDR1 is LGHNA, CDR2 YNFKEQ.

This chain joins TRBV19 and TRBJ2-5; TRBD1 matches 7 bases. This CDR3 contains 14 residues. Unmatched junction bases numbered 7, after V lost 2 bases and J lost 7 bases. Looked up from germline, CDR1 is LNHDA and CDR2 is SQIVND (reference sequence). The CDR3 reads CASSIRTGLATQYF. The CDR3 region has the DNA TGTGCCAGTAGTATAAGGACAGGTCTGGCGACCCAGTACTTC.